The entry below gives a single T cell receptor (beta chain) sequence along with its context. This receptor's antigen is unknown. The record has no base qualities; no much larger clone is one base away. This sample was included in a study of T cell repertoires in cytomegalovirus infection (dated by TCRdb to the late 2010s). Regarding the study in general: Because public TCR beta signatures pointed to carriage of CMV infection together with the matching HLA type, the HLA type of each donor mattered for the analysis.

For sequencing, an Illumina HiSeq 1500 was employed. The raw public reads went through TCRdb reprocessing: fastp at Q25, MiXCR clone calling, in-frame beta chains kept. CDR3 protein sequences are deduplicated, and each keeps its most common genes and DNA. This sample lists over 300,000 distinct CDR3 sequences; roughly 15% were detected once. The top ten hold approximately 12% of the sample. From the cysteine through the phenylalanine, the CDR3 covers 14 amino acids. This entry keeps only the CDR3 DNA: 42 bases, framed from base 1. The germline V gene encodes CDR1 MNHEY and CDR2 SVGAGI. Trimming at the junction amounts to 7 bases on V and 6 bases on J, and the germline ends lie 19 bases apart. Here is what the overall study found, with its caveats: The ex vivo response was dominated by HLA-C-restricted CMV-specific TCR beta clonotypes, which also provided the single most frequent clonotype in two of eight donors. Cumulative frequency of public TCR beta family members discriminated carriers of CMV infection plus the relevant HLA type in this cohort and an independent 352-donor cohort.

The sequencing input was PBMCs. The sequence joins TRBV6-5 to TRBJ2-7; there is no confident call for the D gene. The clonotype comes from a human donor in good health (CMV status not recorded). Some clones in this sample may be carry-over from other donors' samples. The base sequence is TGTGCCAGCATAAGCCGGGCCCTAGGCGCCGAGCAGTACTTC. Translated, this is CASISRALGAEQYF.